Below, 23 T cell receptor beta chains from the same sample are listed, as sequenced in a study of T cell responses to AZD1222 COVID-19 vaccine (dated by TCRdb to the early 2020s). Reading the label with the study, this specimen's time point is: baseline before first vaccination. The library was produced with the immunoSEQ multiplex PCR assay. As stored in TCRdb, this immuneACCESS dataset retains in-frame rearrangements with V and J assigned. A fraction of the clones does not appear; measured against another copy, unresolved V genes explain less than half of the discrepancy, and the remainder lacks a known reason. The sample table lists 60,000 to 80,000 clones, approximately 83% of them with a count of one. The ten largest clones capture roughly 19% of the sample. The sequencing here drew on peripheral blood, taken on day 0 of AZD1222 vaccination. The source of these receptors is an adult in good health.

V gene TRBV5-1 combines with J gene TRBJ1-2, with D perhaps TRBD1 (5 bases). The CDR3 sequence is 16 residues long. Germline V CDR1 and CDR2: SGHRS, YFSETQ. The V and J ends lost 1 base and 1 base respectively, with 14 bases between them. The CDR3 protein is CASSLRPGLINYGYTF. The CDR3, as DNA: TGCGCCAGCAGCTTGAGGCCGGGACTGATTAACTATGGCTACACCTTC.

A single count supports this clone. The V and J genes are TRBV12-3 or TRBV12-4 and TRBJ2-7, with D unresolved. Trimming left V 2 bases short and J 2 bases short, with 7 bases between. CDR3 length: 13 amino acids. The CDR3 coding sequence is TGTGCCAGCAGTTTACCGGATGCCTACGAGCAGTACTTC. The encoded protein is CASSLPDAYEQYF.

CDR3 sequence: CASSATGGETQYF. The CDR3 DNA follows: TGTGCCAGCAGCGCGACAGGAGGGGAGACCCAGTACTTC. The chain couples TRBV9 to TRBJ2-5; D might be TRBD1 or TRBD2, each matching 6 bases. The germline CDR1 and CDR2 sequences are SGDLS and YYNGEE. This CDR3 region has 13 residues. With 3 bases removed from V and 5 bases from J, the gap between germline ends came to 11 bases.

This clone was seen once. The chain recombines TRBV27 with TRBJ1-2; D may be TRBD1 (6 bases). Looked up from germline, CDR1 is MNHEY and CDR2 is SMNVEV (reference sequence). Trimming pared 2 bases from V and 7 bases from J, leaving 14 bases between. The CDR3 runs to 14 residues. The DNA of the CDR3 is TGTGCCAGCAGTTTAACAGGGATCGGGAGTGGCTACACCTTC. The encoded protein is CASSLTGIGSGYTF.

The rearrangement links TRBV10-1 to TRBJ2-3; D remains ambiguous. This CDR3 region has 13 residues. V dropped 5 bases and J dropped 6 bases, with 12 bases sitting between them. CDR1 and CDR2 from the germline V gene are WNHNN and SYGVQD (reference sequence). This CDR3 reads CASSLILWDTQYF. The CDR3 DNA is TGCGCCAGCAGTTTGATATTGTGGGATACGCAGTATTTT.

The chain is built from TRBV28 and TRBJ2-7, with a weak D call TRBD1 (6 bases). V was pared by 1 base and J by 3 bases, with 10 bases between. The V gene's germline CDR1 is MDHEN and CDR2 SYDVKM. This CDR3 has 14 amino acids. CDR3 in DNA: TGTGCCAGCAGTTTATCAGGGGCTCACTACGAGCAGTACTTC. It translates to CASSLSGAHYEQYF. The full variable domain, in which reference TRBV28 and TRBJ2-7 provide the parts outside the CDR3, is DVKVTQSSRYLVKRTGEKVFLECVQDMDHENMFWYRQDPGLGLRLIYFSYDVKMKEKGDIPEGYSVSREKKERFSLILESASTNQTSMYLCASSLSGAHYEQYFGPGTRLTVT.

This clone appeared a single time. The chain couples TRBV10-3 to TRBJ2-2, with D hard to call. The CDR3 runs to 14 residues. Germline assignment: CDR1 ENHRY and CDR2 SYGVKD. V was trimmed by 11 bases and J by 3 bases, leaving 16 bases between them. CDR3 region: CAGRPNQDTGELFF. CDR3 nucleotides: TGTGCCGGCCGACCAAATCAGGACACCGGGGAGCTGTTTTTT.

The chain combines TRBV11-2 with TRBJ1-1, with TRBD1 as a possible D gene (6 bases). Trimming took 8 bases from V and 2 from J, leaving 9 bases between them. Per the germline V gene, CDR1 is SGHAT and CDR2 is FQNNGV. The CDR3 is 12 residues long. This CDR3 is CASGGHNTEAFF. CDR3 DNA: TGTGCCAGCGGGGGACACAACACTGAAGCTTTCTTT.

V is TRBV28 and J is TRBJ2-7; D perhaps matches TRBD2 (5 bases). CDR1 and CDR2 (germline): MDHEN, SYDVKM. The CDR3 runs 11 residues. The V end lost 3 bases, the J end lost 8 bases, and 8 bases lay between the germline ends. The chain's CDR3 is CASSLDWKQYF. DNA for the CDR3: TGTGCCAGCAGTTTGGACTGGAAGCAGTACTTC.

The gene calls are TRBV30 and TRBJ2-5; D not resolved. V lost 0 bases to trimming and J lost 4 bases, with 3 bases between them. This CDR3 spans 11 amino acids. Germline V CDR1 and CDR2: GTSNPN, SVGIG (reference sequence). The DNA for the CDR3 is TGTGCCTGGAGTGTTAGAGAGACCCAGTACTTC. Amino acid sequence: CAWSVRETQYF.

The V call is TRBV19, the J call TRBJ2-2, with 9 bases lining up with TRBD2. This CDR3 region has 15 residues. Per germline, CDR1 LNHDA and CDR2 SQIVND (reference sequence). The ends lost 6 bases at V and 2 bases at J; junction bases unmatched: 4. The CDR3 loop reads CASRLAGINTGELFF. In DNA form, the CDR3 reads TGTGCCAGTAGGCTAGCGGGGATTAACACCGGGGAGCTGTTTTTT.

The genes are TRBV6-5 and TRBJ2-1, with D unclear. Germline V CDR1 and CDR2: MNHEY, SVGAGI. Trimming removed 6 bases from V and 4 bases from J, with 4 bases in between. CDR3 length equals 11 residues. CDR3 in amino acids: CASSLYNEQFF. For the CDR3, the DNA is TGTGCCAGCAGCCTATACAATGAGCAGTTCTTC.

The chain couples TRBV12-3 or TRBV12-4 to TRBJ2-1; D unclear. V was pared by 3 bases and J by 8 bases, with 5 bases between. The CDR3 is 11 residues long. Here the CDR3 reads CASSFQDEQFF. CDR3 in DNA: TGTGCCAGCAGTTTTCAGGATGAGCAGTTCTTC.

This chain uses TRBV19 with TRBJ2-5; a possible D gene is TRBD1 (6 bases). The CDR3 contains 14 residues. Germline V gene lookup returns CDR1 LNHDA and CDR2 SQIVND (reference sequence). V dropped 4 bases and J dropped 5 bases, with 14 bases sitting between them. The CDR3 bases are TGTGCCAGTAGTACGCCACAGGGTCGGGAGACCCAGTACTTC. It specifies CASSTPQGRETQYF.

CDR3: CASSERGSYTEAFF. In nucleotides, the CDR3 is TGTGCCAGCAGTGAACGCGGGTCGTACACTGAAGCTTTCTTT. The chain has TRBV2 and TRBJ1-1; no reliable D call. V lost 2 bases, J lost 3 bases, and 10 bases lay in between. CDR1 is SNHLY and CDR2 is FYNNEI in the germline V gene. The CDR3 sequence is 14 residues long. Using reference TRBV2 and TRBJ1-1 for the parts outside the CDR3, the full variable domain is EPEVTQTPSHQVTQMGQEVILRCVPISNHLYFYWYRQILGQKVEFLVSFYNNEISEKSEIFDDQFSVERPDGSNFTLKIRSTKLEDSAMYFCASSERGSYTEAFFGQGTRLTVV.

The chain employs TRBV6-5 and TRBJ2-7; D may correspond to TRBD1 or TRBD2 (5 bases each). V dropped 6 bases and J dropped 2 bases, with 14 bases sitting between them. Per the germline V gene, CDR1 is MNHEY and CDR2 is SVGAGI. This CDR3 is built from 14 residues. This CDR3 is CASSRDPGPYEQYF. The CDR3 DNA reads as TGTGCCAGCAGCCGGGACCCTGGTCCCTACGAGCAGTACTTC.

V and J are TRBV6-5 and TRBJ2-1, with D maybe TRBD2 (6 bases). The CDR3 covers 13 residues. Germline assignment: CDR1 MNHEY and CDR2 SVGAGI. V was cut by 5 bases and J by 3 bases, with 8 bases left in between. DNA for the CDR3: TGTGCCAGCAGTCAGGACTACTACAATGAGCAGTTCTTC. This codes for CASSQDYYNEQFF.

The chain links TRBV19 to TRBJ2-3; no clear D gene. The CDR3 loop spans 11 amino acids. The germline V and J ends were trimmed by 3 bases and 2 bases, with 0 bases remaining between them. Germline lookup yields CDR1 LNHDA and CDR2 SQIVND (reference sequence). CDR3 in DNA: TGTGCCAGTAGTATCACAGATACGCAGTATTTT. This codes for CASSITDTQYF.

The V and J genes are TRBV15 and TRBJ1-1; no clear D gene. Germline CDR1 is LNHNV and CDR2 is YYDKDF (reference sequence). The CDR3 spans 16 residues. Trimming stripped 0 bases from V and 0 bases from J, with 11 bases between. The CDR3 region is CATSRDFVALNTEAFF. The CDR3 DNA follows: TGTGCCACCAGCAGAGATTTTGTAGCGCTGAACACTGAAGCTTTCTTT.

This chain joins TRBV29-1 and TRBJ1-4; perhaps TRBD1 as D (5 bases). The CDR3 is 13 residues long. CDR1 and CDR2 (germline): SQVTM, ANQGSEA. V was cut by 7 bases and J by 7 bases, with 16 bases left in between. The CDR3 is CSGGEGFSEKLFF. The CDR3 bases are TGCAGCGGGGGTGAGGGGTTCAGTGAAAAACTGTTTTTT.

The chain links TRBV2 to TRBJ2-3; maybe TRBD1 (5 bases). The CDR3 is made up of 14 amino acids. The V and J ends lost 6 bases and 4 bases respectively, with 14 bases between them. The germline V gene has CDR1 SNHLY and CDR2 FYNNEI. The DNA of the CDR3 is TGTGCCAGCAGACAACAGGTTACGGCAGATACGCAGTATTTT. Protein product: CASRQQVTADTQYF.

V and J are TRBV9 and TRBJ2-7; D gene uncertain. V shed 3 bases and J shed 6 bases, with 13 bases lying between them. The CDR3 length is 13 residues. The V gene's germline CDR1 is SGDLS and CDR2 YYNGEE. This CDR3 reads CASSAPGRTEQYF. The CDR3 DNA is TGTGCCAGCAGCGCACCCGGACGCACCGAGCAGTACTTC.

This clone was counted only a few times. The chain carries TRBV14 and TRBJ2-1; D is unclear. Germline values: CDR1 SGHDN, CDR2 FVKESK. CDR3 length: 14 residues. Trimming stripped 0 bases from V and 13 bases from J, with 16 bases between. Here the CDR3 DNA reads TGTGCCAGCAGCCAAGAGTTACTCGGTACGCGACAGTTCTTC. This encodes CASSQELLGTRQFF.